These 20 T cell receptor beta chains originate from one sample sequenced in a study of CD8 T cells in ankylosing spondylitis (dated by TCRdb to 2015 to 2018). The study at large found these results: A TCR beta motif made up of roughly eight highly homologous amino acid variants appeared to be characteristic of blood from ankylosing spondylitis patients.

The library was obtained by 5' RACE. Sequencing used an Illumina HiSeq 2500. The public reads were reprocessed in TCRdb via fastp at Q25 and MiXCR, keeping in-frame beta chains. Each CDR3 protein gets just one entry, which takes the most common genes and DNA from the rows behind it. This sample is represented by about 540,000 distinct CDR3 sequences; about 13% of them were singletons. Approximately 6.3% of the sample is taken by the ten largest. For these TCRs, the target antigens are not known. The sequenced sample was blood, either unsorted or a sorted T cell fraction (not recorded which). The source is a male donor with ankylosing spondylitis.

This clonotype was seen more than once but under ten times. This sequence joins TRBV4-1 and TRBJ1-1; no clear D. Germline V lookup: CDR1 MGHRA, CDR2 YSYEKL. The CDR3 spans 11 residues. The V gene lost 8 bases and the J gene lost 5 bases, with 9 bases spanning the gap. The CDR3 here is CASARGTEAFF. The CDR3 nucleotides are TGCGCCAGCGCCAGAGGGACTGAAGCTTTCTTT.

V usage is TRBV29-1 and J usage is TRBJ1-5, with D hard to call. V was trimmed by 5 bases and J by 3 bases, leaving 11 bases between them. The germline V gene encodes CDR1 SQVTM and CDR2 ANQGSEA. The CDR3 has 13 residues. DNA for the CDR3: TGCAGCGTTTCAGCGGGTTTCAATCAGCCCCAGCATTTT. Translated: CSVSAGFNQPQHF.

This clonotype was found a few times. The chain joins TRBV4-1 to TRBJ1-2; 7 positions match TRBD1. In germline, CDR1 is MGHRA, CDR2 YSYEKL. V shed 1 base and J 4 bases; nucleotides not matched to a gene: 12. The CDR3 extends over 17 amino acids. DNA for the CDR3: TGCGCCAGCAGCCAAGCGGATCTCAGGGGGATGATCTATGGCTACACCTTC. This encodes CASSQADLRGMIYGYTF.

The CDR3 here is CASSEALIAGEEQFF. The CDR3 DNA reads TGTGCCAGCAGTGAAGCGCTGATAGCAGGGGAAGAGCAGTTCTTC. The chain combines TRBV2 with TRBJ2-1; possible D gene TRBD1, 6 bases. Trimming removed 0 bases at V and 10 bases at J, with 16 bases between. The germline CDR1 and CDR2 sequences are SNHLY and FYNNEI. The CDR3 has 15 amino acids.

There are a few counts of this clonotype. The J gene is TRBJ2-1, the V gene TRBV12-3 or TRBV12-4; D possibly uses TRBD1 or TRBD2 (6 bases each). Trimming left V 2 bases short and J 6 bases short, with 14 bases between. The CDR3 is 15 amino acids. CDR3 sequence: CASSLRLGGGNEQFF. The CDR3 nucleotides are TGTGCCAGCAGTTTACGTTTAGGGGGAGGCAATGAGCAGTTCTTC.

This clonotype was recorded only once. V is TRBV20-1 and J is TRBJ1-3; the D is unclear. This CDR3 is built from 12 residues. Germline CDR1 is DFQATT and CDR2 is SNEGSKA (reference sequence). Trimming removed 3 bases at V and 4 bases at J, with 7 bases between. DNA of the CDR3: TGCAGTGCTAGCATAGACGGAAACACCATATATTTT. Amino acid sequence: CSASIDGNTIYF.

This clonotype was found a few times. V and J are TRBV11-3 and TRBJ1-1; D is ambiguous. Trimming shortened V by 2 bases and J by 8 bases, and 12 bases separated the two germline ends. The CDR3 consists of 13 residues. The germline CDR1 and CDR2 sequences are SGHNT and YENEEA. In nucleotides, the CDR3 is TGTGCCAGCAGCTTAACGGCAGGATTAGAAGCTTTCTTT. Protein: CASSLTAGLEAFF. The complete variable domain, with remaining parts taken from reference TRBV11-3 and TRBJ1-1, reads EAGVVQSPRYKIIEKKQPVAFWCNPISGHNTLYWYLQNLGQGPELLIRYENEEAVDDSQLPKDRFSAERLKGVDSTLKIQPAELGDSAVYLCASSLTAGLEAFFGQGTRLTVV.

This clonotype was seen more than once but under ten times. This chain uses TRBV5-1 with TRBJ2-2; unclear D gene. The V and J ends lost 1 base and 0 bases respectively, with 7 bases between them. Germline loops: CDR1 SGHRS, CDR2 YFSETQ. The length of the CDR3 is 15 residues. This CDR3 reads CASSLQATNTGELFF. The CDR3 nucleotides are TGCGCCAGCAGCTTGCAGGCGACGAACACCGGGGAGCTGTTTTTT.

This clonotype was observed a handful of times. This CDR3 is CASSYSGSGRAADDEQFF. The CDR3 coding sequence is TGTGCCAGCAGTTACTCGGGTAGCGGGAGGGCCGCAGACGATGAGCAGTTCTTC. The chain joins TRBV6-5 to TRBJ2-1; 11 nucleotides align to TRBD2. The CDR3 covers 18 residues. V trimming: 0 bases; J trimming: 8 bases; junction bases outside the gene matches: 12. The germline V gene encodes CDR1 MNHEY and CDR2 SVGAGI.

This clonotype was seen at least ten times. CDR3 amino acids: CASRGQTNTGELFF. The CDR3 coding sequence is TGCGCCAGCAGGGGACAAACGAACACCGGGGAGCTGTTTTTT. The rearrangement joins TRBV5-1 to TRBJ2-2; perhaps TRBD1 as D (6 bases). Trimming pared 5 bases from V and 0 bases from J, leaving 8 bases between. CDR1 is SGHRS, CDR2 YFSETQ, per germline. The CDR3 consists of 14 residues.

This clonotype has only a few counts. CDR3 amino acids: CASSQSAQGTTGELFF. The CDR3 DNA reads TGTGCCAGCAGCCAATCAGCACAGGGTACCACCGGGGAGCTGTTTTTT. The rearrangement uses TRBV16 and TRBJ2-2; D might be TRBD1 (6 bases). Trimming removed 0 bases at V and 4 bases at J, with 12 bases between. The CDR3 sequence is 16 residues long. CDR1 and CDR2 from the germline V gene are KGHSY and FQNENV.

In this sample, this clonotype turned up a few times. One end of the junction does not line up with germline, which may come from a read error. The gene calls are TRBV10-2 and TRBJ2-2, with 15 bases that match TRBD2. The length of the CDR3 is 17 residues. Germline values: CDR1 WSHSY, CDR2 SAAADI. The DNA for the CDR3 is TGCGCCAGCAGTCAGTCTCCGGGACTAGCGGGAGGAGGGGAGCTGTTTTTT. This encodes CASSQSPGLAGGGELFF.

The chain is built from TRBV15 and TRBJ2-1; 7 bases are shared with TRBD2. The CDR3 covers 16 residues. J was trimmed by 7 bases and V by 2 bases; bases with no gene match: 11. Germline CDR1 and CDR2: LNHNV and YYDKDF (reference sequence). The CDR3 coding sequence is TGTGCCACCAGCAGACCTAGCGGAGAGGGGCGGAATGAGCAGTTCTTC. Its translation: CATSRPSGEGRNEQFF.

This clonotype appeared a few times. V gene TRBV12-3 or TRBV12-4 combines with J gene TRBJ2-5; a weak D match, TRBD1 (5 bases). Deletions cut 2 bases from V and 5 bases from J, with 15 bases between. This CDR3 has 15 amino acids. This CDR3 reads CASSLLAGIPETQYF. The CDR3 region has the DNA TGTGCCAGCAGTTTATTGGCAGGGATCCCGGAGACCCAGTACTTC.

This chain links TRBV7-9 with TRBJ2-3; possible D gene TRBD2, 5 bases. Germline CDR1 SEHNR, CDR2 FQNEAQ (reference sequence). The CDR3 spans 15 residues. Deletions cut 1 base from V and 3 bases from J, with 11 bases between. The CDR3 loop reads CASSLVLTGTDTQYF. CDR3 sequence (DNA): TGTGCCAGCAGCTTAGTGCTCACGGGGACAGATACGCAGTATTTT.

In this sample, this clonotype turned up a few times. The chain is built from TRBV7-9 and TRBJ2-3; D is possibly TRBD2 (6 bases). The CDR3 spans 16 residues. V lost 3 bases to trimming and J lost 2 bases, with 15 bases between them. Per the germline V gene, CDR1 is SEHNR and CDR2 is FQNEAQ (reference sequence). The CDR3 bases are TGTGCCAGCAGCTTCGTATACGGGAGCCCCACAGATACGCAGTATTTT. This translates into CASSFVYGSPTDTQYF.

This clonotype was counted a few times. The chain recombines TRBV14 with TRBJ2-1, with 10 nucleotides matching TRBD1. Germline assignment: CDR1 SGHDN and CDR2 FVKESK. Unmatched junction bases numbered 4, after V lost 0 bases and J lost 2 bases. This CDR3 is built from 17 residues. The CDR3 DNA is TGTGCCAGCAGCCAAGATTACGGGACAGGGGCCTACAATGAGCAGTTCTTC. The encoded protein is CASSQDYGTGAYNEQFF.

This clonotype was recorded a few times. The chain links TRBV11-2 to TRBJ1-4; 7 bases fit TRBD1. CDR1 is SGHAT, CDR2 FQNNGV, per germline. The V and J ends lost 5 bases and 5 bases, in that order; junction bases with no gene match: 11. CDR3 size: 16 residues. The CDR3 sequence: CASSARTGYLNEKLFF. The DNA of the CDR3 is TGTGCCAGCAGCGCCCGGACAGGTTACTTAAATGAAAAACTGTTTTTT. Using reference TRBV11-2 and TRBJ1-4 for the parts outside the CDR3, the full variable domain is EAGVAQSPRYKIIEKRQSVAFWCNPISGHATLYWYQQILGQGPKLLIQFQNNGVVDDSQLPKDRFSAERLKGVDSTLKIQPAKLEDSAVYLCASSARTGYLNEKLFFGSGTQLSVL.

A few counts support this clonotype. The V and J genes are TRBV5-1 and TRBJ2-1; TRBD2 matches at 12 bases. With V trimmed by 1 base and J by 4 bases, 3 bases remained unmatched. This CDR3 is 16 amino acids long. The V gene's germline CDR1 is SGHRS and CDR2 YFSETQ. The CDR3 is CASSLLAGGGYNEQFF. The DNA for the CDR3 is TGCGCCAGCAGCTTGCTAGCGGGAGGGGGGTACAATGAGCAGTTCTTC.

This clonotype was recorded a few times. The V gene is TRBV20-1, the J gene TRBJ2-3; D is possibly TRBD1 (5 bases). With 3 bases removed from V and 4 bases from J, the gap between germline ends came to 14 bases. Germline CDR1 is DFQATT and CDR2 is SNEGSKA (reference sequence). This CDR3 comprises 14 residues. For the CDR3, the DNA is TGCAGTGCTAGGAAGGGGCCTTTGGCAGATACGCAGTATTTT. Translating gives CSARKGPLADTQYF.